Below, 22 T cell receptor beta chains from the same sample are listed, as sequenced in a study of blood T cell repertoires in COVID-19. Profiling relied on immunoSEQ multiplex PCR, and the TCRdb table lists in-frame clones only, not all of them. The sample has some 120,000 clones, 90% seen once. Sequencing input: peripheral blood. The receptors here all came from a human donor with active COVID-19. The donor label of this sample is uncertain.

The chain recombines TRBV3-1 (or the pseudogene TRBV3-2) with TRBJ1-1; D is uncertain. There are 13 residues in the CDR3. With 0 bases removed from V and 6 bases from J, the gap between germline ends came to 8 bases. Germline CDR1 reads LGHDT; CDR2 reads YNNKEL (reference sequence). CDR3 in DNA: TGTGCCAGCAGCCAAGATCAGTTCTCTGAAGCTTTCTTT. As protein: CASSQDQFSEAFF.

The count of this clone is one. V gene TRBV5-1 combines with J gene TRBJ2-3, with TRBD2 matching 8 bases. J was trimmed by 2 bases and V by 0 bases; bases with no gene match: 5. The CDR3 sequence is 16 residues long. Germline values: CDR1 SGHRS, CDR2 YFSETQ. DNA of the CDR3: TGCGCCAGCAGCTTGGGGGCGGGGGGACTCACAGATACGCAGTATTTT. Protein product: CASSLGAGGLTDTQYF.

The V and J genes are TRBV4-1 and TRBJ1-1; D is ambiguous. Between the trimmed V and J ends, which lost 1 base and 0 bases, there was a span of 9 bases. CDR3 length equals 15 residues. Germline-derived CDR1 and CDR2 are MGHRA and YSYEKL. CDR3 sequence: CASSQGEGLNTEAFF. Here the CDR3 DNA reads TGCGCCAGCAGCCAAGGGGAGGGCCTGAACACTGAAGCTTTCTTT.

CDR3: CASSPRTENYGYTF. The CDR3 nucleotides read TGTGCCAGCTCACCGCGGACAGAGAATTATGGCTACACCTTC. The chain uses TRBV18 and TRBJ1-2; perhaps TRBD1 as D (6 bases). CDR1 KGHSH and CDR2 LQKENI come from the germline V gene. This CDR3 has 14 residues. Trimming shortened V by 3 bases and J by 5 bases, and 13 bases separated the two germline ends.

The genes are TRBV19 and TRBJ2-7, with TRBD1 identical over 8 bases. The germline V gene encodes CDR1 LNHDA and CDR2 SQIVND (reference sequence). This CDR3 is 14 amino acids long. Unmatched junction bases numbered 4, after V lost 5 bases and J lost 1 base. The CDR3 sequence is CASSHTGGSYEQYF. In nucleotides, the CDR3 is TGTGCCAGTAGTCACACAGGGGGATCCTACGAGCAGTACTTC.

This chain uses TRBV5-8 with TRBJ1-4; a possible D gene is TRBD1 (6 bases). The germline V gene has CDR1 SGHTS and CDR2 YDEGEE. The CDR3 totals 14 residues. Trimming stripped 1 base from V and 7 bases from J, with 11 bases between. CDR3 amino acids: CASSLTGLVEKLFF. Here the CDR3 DNA reads TGTGCCAGCAGCTTGACAGGGCTCGTTGAAAAACTGTTTTTT. The full variable domain, completed using reference TRBV5-8 and TRBJ1-4, is EAGVTQSPTHLIKTRGQQATLRCSPISGHTSVYWYQQALGLGLQFLLWYDEGEERNRGNFPPRFSGRQFPNYSSELNVNALELEDSALYLCASSLTGLVEKLFFGSGTQLSVL.

The V and J genes are TRBV27 and TRBJ2-7; the match to TRBD1 covers 7 bases. V was pared by 0 bases and J by 2 bases, with 10 bases of the junction left unmatched. Germline lookup yields CDR1 MNHEY and CDR2 SMNVEV (reference sequence). CDR3 length: 17 amino acids. In DNA, the CDR3 is TGTGCCAGCAGTTTATCGGGGTGGACAGGCACTACCTACGAGCAGTACTTC. Translating it yields CASSLSGWTGTTYEQYF.

The V gene is TRBV7-6, the J gene TRBJ2-7; 12 positions match TRBD1. This CDR3 is 15 amino acids long. Unmatched junction bases numbered 7, after V lost 5 bases and J lost 5 bases. The germline V gene encodes CDR1 SGHVS and CDR2 FNYEAQ. The CDR3 DNA follows: TGTGCCAGCAGCCCCGGGACAGGGGGCTTGAACGAGCAGTACTTC. This translates into CASSPGTGGLNEQYF.

This clone was detected only once. At one boundary the junction diverges from the germline segment, which might be a read error. Other DNA variants within this sample encode the same CDR3. The rearrangement joins TRBV11-2 to TRBJ2-1; 15 bases are shared with TRBD2. The CDR3 contains 19 residues. Germline values: CDR1 SGHAT, CDR2 FQNNGV. The CDR3 coding sequence is TGTGCCAGCAGTTTAGATGGACTAGCGGGGGGGATCTCCTACAATGAGCAGTTCTTC. It translates to CASSLDGLAGGISYNEQFF. Full variable domain (remainder filled in from reference TRBV11-2 and TRBJ2-1): EAGVAQSPRYKIIEKRQSVAFWCNPISGHATLYWYQQILGQGPKLLIQFQNNGVVDDSQLPKDRFSAERLKGVDSTLKIQPAKLEDSAVYLCASSLDGLAGGISYNEQFFGPGTRLTVL.

The chain joins TRBV18 to TRBJ2-5, with D tentatively TRBD1 (6 bases). With 3 bases removed from V and 1 base from J, the gap between germline ends came to 12 bases. The germline V gene has CDR1 KGHSH and CDR2 LQKENI. The CDR3 loop spans 15 amino acids. CDR3 bases: TGTGCCAGCTCACCGCTTGGGGGCGTCCAAGAGACCCAGTACTTC. Encoded protein: CASSPLGGVQETQYF.

This chain uses TRBV5-1 with TRBJ1-4; D is uncertain. The CDR3 is 13 residues long. Trimming removed 0 bases from V and 8 bases from J, with 8 bases in between. Germline V lookup: CDR1 SGHRS, CDR2 YFSETQ. The chain's CDR3 is CASSLDPGEKLFF. Written as DNA, the CDR3 is TGCGCCAGCAGCTTGGACCCAGGAGAAAAACTGTTTTTT.

The chain joins TRBV6-5 to TRBJ2-7, with D perhaps matching TRBD1 (6 bases). V was cut by 2 bases and J by 3 bases, with 11 bases left in between. Per germline, CDR1 MNHEY and CDR2 SVGAGI. The CDR3 loop spans 14 amino acids. This CDR3 reads CASSYPTDSYEQYF. The DNA of the CDR3 is TGTGCCAGCAGTTACCCTACGGACAGCTACGAGCAGTACTTC.

The chain employs TRBV7-3 and TRBJ2-3; 8 bases match TRBD1. Germline CDR1 and CDR2: SGHTA and FQGTGA. Losses at the gene ends were 2 bases for V and 3 bases for J; bases not matched to a gene: 13. The CDR3 length is 18 residues. CDR3 amino acids: CASSLGVIQGAPTDTQYF. Written as DNA, the CDR3 is TGTGCCAGCAGCTTAGGGGTCATTCAGGGGGCGCCTACAGATACGCAGTATTTT.

The chain recombines TRBV7-8 with TRBJ1-2; perhaps TRBD1 as D (6 bases). V lost 1 base and J lost 2, with 11 bases in between. The germline CDR1 and CDR2 sequences are SGHVS and FQNEAQ. The CDR3 spans 15 residues. In DNA form, the CDR3 reads TGTGCCAGCAGCTTAGATGGGGGCGAAAACTATGGCTACACCTTC. It codes for CASSLDGGENYGYTF.

J is TRBJ2-5 and V is TRBV12-3 or TRBV12-4; 7 bases agree with TRBD2. The CDR3 runs to 13 residues. V lost 7 bases, J lost 3 bases, and 5 bases stayed unmatched. The DNA for the CDR3 is TGTGCCAGCACCAAGGGAGGGGAAGAGACCCAGTACTTC. This sequence encodes CASTKGGEETQYF.

This clone showed up just once. This chain uses TRBV5-1 with TRBJ1-1, with TRBD1 matching over 8 bases. The V segment lost 4 bases and the J segment 4 bases; nucleotides outside the gene matches: 6. CDR3 length equals 14 residues. Germline values: CDR1 SGHRS, CDR2 YFSETQ. CDR3 loop: CASSEVTGGTEAFF. The CDR3 DNA reads TGCGCCAGCAGCGAAGTAACAGGGGGCACTGAAGCTTTCTTT.

The rearrangement links TRBV7-2 to TRBJ2-1, with D possibly TRBD2 on 6 matching bases. The CDR3 totals 14 residues. The V gene's germline CDR1 is SGHTA and CDR2 FQGNSA. Trimming stripped 4 bases from V and 7 bases from J, with 14 bases between. The CDR3 sequence: CASSSPPRGNEQFF. The CDR3 DNA follows: TGTGCCAGCAGCTCCCCCCCTCGGGGGAATGAGCAGTTCTTC. The entire variable domain, with the rest obtained from reference TRBV7-2 and TRBJ2-1, is as follows: GAGVSQSPSNKVTEKGKDVELRCDPISGHTALYWYRQSLGQGLEFLIYFQGNSAPDKSGLPSDRFSAERTGGSVSTLTIQRTQQEDSAVYLCASSSPPRGNEQFFGPGTRLTVL.

The chain is built from TRBV9 and TRBJ1-1; D not certain. CDR3 length equals 13 residues. The germline V gene encodes CDR1 SGDLS and CDR2 YYNGEE. The V and J ends lost 4 bases and 5 bases respectively, with 12 bases between them. CDR3 in amino acids: CASSPPRVTEAFF. In nucleotides, the CDR3 is TGTGCCAGCAGCCCCCCCCGGGTAACTGAAGCTTTCTTT.

V and J are TRBV7-6 and TRBJ2-3; TRBD1 aligns across 10 bases. After removal of 0 bases from V and 5 bases from J, the junction contained 11 bases not matched to a gene. Looked up from germline, CDR1 is SGHVS and CDR2 is FNYEAQ. The CDR3 length is 18 residues. Written as DNA, the CDR3 is TGTGCCAGCAGCTTAGCGAGTATCGGGACAGGGGTTGGAGATACGCAGTATTTT. Translated: CASSLASIGTGVGDTQYF.

The V gene is TRBV3-1 (or the pseudogene TRBV3-2), the J gene TRBJ2-5; 11 bases agree with TRBD2. The CDR3 sequence is 15 residues long. V lost 1 base, J lost 7 bases, and 5 bases stayed unmatched. The germline V gene encodes CDR1 LGHDT and CDR2 YNNKEL (reference sequence). The CDR3 is CASSQVLAGVGTQYF. For the CDR3, the DNA is TGTGCCAGCAGCCAAGTACTAGCGGGGGTTGGGACCCAGTACTTC.

This clone was counted a few times. V is TRBV7-2 and J is TRBJ2-3; 7 positions match TRBD2. The germline V gene has CDR1 SGHTA and CDR2 FQGNSA. V lost 5 bases to trimming and J lost 3 bases; unmatched junction nucleotides: 14. The CDR3 spans 17 residues. For the CDR3, the DNA is TGTGCCAGCAGCCTCCGGGAGGCCCCCTTGGGGACAGATACGCAGTATTTT. It yields the protein CASSLREAPLGTDTQYF. Together with reference TRBV7-2 and TRBJ2-3, the CDR3 gives the full variable domain: GAGVSQSPSNKVTEKGKDVELRCDPISGHTALYWYRQSLGQGLEFLIYFQGNSAPDKSGLPSDRFSAERTGGSVSTLTIQRTQQEDSAVYLCASSLREAPLGTDTQYFGPGTRLTVL.

The chain employs TRBV6-2 or TRBV6-3 and TRBJ1-1, with a tentative D call TRBD1 (6 bases). V was cut by 2 bases and J by 8 bases, with 9 bases left in between. This CDR3 spans 12 amino acids. In germline, CDR1 is MNHEY, CDR2 SVGEGT. The CDR3 DNA is TGTGCCAGCAGTTACATGGGACAAGAAGCTTTCTTT. Protein: CASSYMGQEAFF.